This TCR beta chain was captured in a study of identical twins. General study results and limits: The more abundant beta clonotypes in cord blood had fewer insertions, and memory repertoires did not show this. There was an excess of low generation probability in the out-of-frame alpha sequences that twins shared. Out-of-frame TCR alpha sharing observed in monozygotic twins exceeded model estimates.

TCRdb passed the 5' RACE reads through MiXCR, listing each CDR3 protein once. The data contain 1.5 million to 2 million distinct CDR3 sequences, about 31% of them seen just once; the ten biggest clones take up approximately 0.29%. Germline V gene sequence: CDR1 MNHEY, CDR2 SVGAGI. V was cut by 4 bases and J by 0 bases, with 18 bases left in between. The CDR3 has 17 amino acids. This clonotype was found a few times. Its target is not known. This sequence originates from a newborn girl in good health. Sequenced input: cord blood. The J gene is TRBJ1-1, the V gene TRBV6-5; D is possibly TRBD1 (5 bases). Written as DNA, the CDR3 is TGTGCCAGCAGTTTCAGGAGGGGCGGAGCGATGAACACTGAAGCTTTCTTT. Translation: CASSFRRGGAMNTEAFF.